The 23 T cell receptor beta chains below were found in one sample sequenced in a study of human T cells and chemical hapten exposure. Time point in this sample: patch test 2, 6 weeks after DPC sensitization. Treatment specified: therapeutic diphenylcyclopropenone sensitization with weekly scalp DPC. MiXCR, applied by TCRdb to the RACE reads, yields one record per CDR3 protein. The sample consists of 70,000 to 95,000 distinct CDR3 sequences, about 6.3% of them appearing once. Sequences were derived from whole blood, sampled in connection with sensitization to the hapten diphenylcyclopropenone (DPC). Every receptor here comes from a young woman with alopecia areata. Some clones in this sample may be carry-over from other donors' samples.

V and J are TRBV19 and TRBJ2-4; no reliable D call. The CDR3 contains 15 residues. The V end was cut by 5 bases, the J end by 0 bases, with 11 bases between. Germline values: CDR1 LNHDA, CDR2 SQIVND (reference sequence). CDR3 protein: CASSSQELAKNIQYF. CDR3 DNA sequence: TGTGCCAGTAGTTCCCAGGAGCTAGCCAAAAACATTCAGTACTTC.

In its sample, this clonotype was seen many times. V and J are TRBV5-1 and TRBJ1-6, with 12 bases matching TRBD1. The J segment lost 7 bases and the V segment lost 9 bases, leaving 20 bases of the junction unmatched. The CDR3 has 19 residues. The germline V gene has CDR1 SGHRS and CDR2 YFSETQ. The CDR3 here is CAILPPGTGGFSANSPLHF. The CDR3, as DNA: TGCGCCATCCTCCCCCCCGGGACAGGGGGCTTTTCGGCGAATTCACCCCTCCACTTT.

This clonotype was detected only a few times. J is TRBJ1-1 and V is TRBV12-3 or TRBV12-4; TRBD1 is a possible D gene (6 bases). The V and J ends lost 3 bases and 5 bases respectively, with 13 bases between them. The CDR3 totals 14 residues. CDR3 in DNA: TGTGCCAGCAGTTTGAGTCCAGGGGAGACTGAAGCTTTCTTT. Amino acid sequence: CASSLSPGETEAFF.

This clonotype came up a few times. The chain combines TRBV7-2 with TRBJ1-5; the match to TRBD1 covers 7 bases. The germline V gene has CDR1 SGHTA and CDR2 FQGNSA. After removal of 5 bases from V and 7 bases from J, the junction contained 5 bases not matched to a gene. This CDR3 comprises 13 residues. The chain's CDR3 is CASSRDRVQPQHF. DNA of the CDR3: TGTGCCAGCAGCAGGGACAGAGTCCAGCCCCAGCATTTT.

The table lists this clonotype with many counts. The chain has TRBV28 and TRBJ1-4; D not certain. The germline V and J ends were trimmed by 3 bases and 7 bases, with 15 bases remaining between them. CDR3 size: 15 residues. Per germline, CDR1 MDHEN and CDR2 SYDVKM. The CDR3 bases are TGTGCCAGCAGTTTGGGCGGATCATGGAGTGAAAAACTGTTTTTT. Translation gives CASSLGGSWSEKLFF.

The chain carries TRBV5-1 and TRBJ1-2; TRBD1 agrees at 8 bases. Trimming removed 4 bases from V and 0 bases from J; junction bases left unmatched: 11. Germline values: CDR1 SGHRS, CDR2 YFSETQ. There are 17 residues in the CDR3. The CDR3 here is CASSPYGQGGPNYGYTF. The CDR3, as DNA: TGCGCCAGCAGCCCTTATGGACAGGGCGGCCCTAACTATGGCTACACCTTC.

V gene TRBV9 combines with J gene TRBJ1-1; weak D call: TRBD1 (5 bases). CDR3 length: 13 amino acids. V shed 5 bases and J shed 1 base, with 9 bases lying between them. Germline CDR1 SGDLS, CDR2 YYNGEE. The CDR3 is CASRAQENTEAFF. In nucleotides, the CDR3 is TGTGCCAGCAGGGCACAGGAGAACACTGAAGCTTTCTTT.

With respect to this clonotype: A much larger clone differs by one base, so this may be a read error. The chain uses TRBV6-5 and TRBJ2-6; D is unclear. With 3 bases removed from V and 0 bases from J, the gap between germline ends came to 9 bases. The germline V gene encodes CDR1 MNHEY and CDR2 SVGAGI. The CDR3 covers 16 residues. CDR3 sequence: CASSYKGGSGANVLTF. In nucleotides, the CDR3 is TGTGCCAGCAGTTATAAGGGCGGCTCTGGGGCCAACGTCCTGACTTTC.

This clonotype was counted a few times. The J gene is TRBJ1-1, the V gene TRBV5-1; D is unresolved. There are 14 residues in the CDR3. The V end lost 1 base, the J end lost 2 bases, and 9 bases lay between the germline ends. Germline V CDR1 and CDR2: SGHRS, YFSETQ. The CDR3 DNA follows: TGCGCCAGCAGCTTGATTGGGGAAAACACTGAAGCTTTCTTT. Amino acids: CASSLIGENTEAFF.

The table lists this clonotype with many counts. This rearrangement joins TRBV7-6 to TRBJ1-1, with no clear D. The germline V gene has CDR1 SGHVS and CDR2 FNYEAQ. The V end was cut by 5 bases, the J end by 11 bases, with 18 bases between. This CDR3 is 13 amino acids long. The CDR3 spells CASSTGLGVGAFF. CDR3 DNA sequence: TGTGCCAGCAGCACCGGTCTGGGCGTAGGTGCTTTCTTT. Filled out from reference TRBV7-6 and TRBJ1-1, the complete variable domain reads GAGVSQSPRYKVTKRGQDVALRCDPISGHVSLYWYRQALGQGPEFLTYFNYEAQQDKSGLPNDRFSAERPEGSISTLTIQRTEQRDSAMYRCASSTGLGVGAFFGQGTRLTVV.

In its sample, this clonotype was seen many times. The V gene is TRBV7-2, the J gene TRBJ2-3; tentatively, D is TRBD1 (5 bases). This CDR3 comprises 14 residues. Trimming pared 3 bases from V and 2 bases from J, leaving 9 bases between. Looked up from germline, CDR1 is SGHTA and CDR2 is FQGNSA. This chain's CDR3 is CASSLDTFTDTQYF. CDR3 nucleotides: TGTGCCAGCAGCTTGGACACCTTCACAGATACGCAGTATTTT.

This clonotype was recorded at least ten times. The chain links TRBV5-1 to TRBJ2-3; TRBD2 matches 15 bases. The ends lost 4 bases at V and 3 bases at J; junction bases unmatched: 12. CDR1 is SGHRS, CDR2 YFSETQ, per germline. The CDR3 consists of 19 residues. CDR3 nucleotide sequence: TGCGCCAGCAGCGCCGCCGGGACTAGCGGGGGGTTAATTACAGATACGCAGTATTTT. Translating it yields CASSAAGTSGGLITDTQYF. Looking up the rest from reference TRBV5-1 and TRBJ2-3 gives the full variable domain: KAGVTQTPRYLIKTRGQQVTLSCSPISGHRSVSWYQQTPGQGLQFLFEYFSETQRNKGNFPGRFSGRQFSNSRSEMNVSTLELGDSALYLCASSAAGTSGGLITDTQYFGPGTRLTVL.

Comments on this clonotype: A read error may be the cause here, since a much bigger clone is one base away. The chain joins TRBV29-1 to TRBJ2-3; D is uncertain. The length of the CDR3 is 14 residues. Looked up from germline, CDR1 is SQVTM and CDR2 is ANQGSEA. This CDR3 reads CGVGLLIPTDTQYF. The CDR3 DNA reads TGCGGCGTTGGTCTCCTTATACCCACAGATACGCAGTATTTT.

This clonotype was counted between two and nine times. This chain connects TRBV6-5 to TRBJ1-1; 9 bases fit TRBD1. Germline CDR1 reads MNHEY; CDR2 reads SVGAGI. V trimming: 6 bases; J trimming: 4 bases; junction bases outside the gene matches: 9. This CDR3 is built from 15 residues. The DNA of the CDR3 is TGTGCCAGCAGCCGAGGACAGGGGATATTCACTGAAGCTTTCTTT. Translation: CASSRGQGIFTEAFF.

V gene TRBV29-1 combines with J gene TRBJ1-2; D remains unclear. Trimming removed 0 bases from V and 7 bases from J, with 12 bases in between. This CDR3 is 13 amino acids long. Germline V CDR1 and CDR2: SQVTM, ANQGSEA. CDR3 loop: CSVEDERSAGYTF. CDR3 sequence (DNA): TGCAGCGTTGAAGATGAGAGATCCGCTGGCTACACCTTC.

This clonotype has ten or more counts. The chain joins TRBV24-1 to TRBJ2-3; perhaps TRBD1 as D (6 bases). The germline V gene encodes CDR1 KGHDR and CDR2 SFDVKD. The germline V and J ends were trimmed by 7 bases and 0 bases, with 7 bases remaining between them. This CDR3 is built from 13 residues. The CDR3 is CATSRGSTDTQYF. The CDR3 nucleotides read TGTGCCACCAGCAGGGGTAGCACAGATACGCAGTATTTT.

This clonotype was seen a handful of times. The chain has TRBV12-3 or TRBV12-4 and TRBJ1-5, with D possibly TRBD1 on 5 matching bases. The length of the CDR3 is 14 residues. Deletions cut 5 bases from V and 1 base from J, with 9 bases between. The CDR3 is CASSTRQSNQPQHF. In nucleotides, the CDR3 is TGTGCCAGCAGTACAAGACAGAGCAATCAGCCCCAGCATTTT.

This chain links TRBV5-1 with TRBJ1-4; possibly TRBD1 for D (6 bases). With 2 bases removed from V and 0 bases from J, the gap between germline ends came to 14 bases. Germline CDR1 reads SGHRS; CDR2 reads YFSETQ. The CDR3 is made up of 17 amino acids. The CDR3 here is CASSLYRAAATNEKLFF. The CDR3 DNA sequence: TGCGCCAGCAGCTTATACAGGGCGGCCGCAACTAATGAAAAACTGTTTTTT.

This clonotype was detected ten times or more. The chain combines TRBV9 with TRBJ2-3; D possibly corresponds to TRBD1 (5 bases). The CDR3 totals 13 residues. Germline V gene sequence: CDR1 SGDLS, CDR2 YYNGEE. Trimming stripped 4 bases from V and 1 base from J, with 7 bases between. This CDR3 is CASSWGGTDTQYF. The CDR3 region has the DNA TGTGCCAGCAGCTGGGGCGGCACAGATACGCAGTATTTT.

There are many counts of this clonotype. The chain links TRBV7-9 to TRBJ2-3; D is ambiguous. Germline V lookup: CDR1 SEHNR, CDR2 FQNEAQ (reference sequence). This CDR3 contains 14 residues. V was shortened by 1 base and J by 5 bases, with 10 bases between the two germline ends. CDR3 DNA: TGTGCCAGCAGCTTAGTCAGGCCGGGAGATACGCAGTATTTT. Amino acids: CASSLVRPGDTQYF.

This clonotype was detected ten times or more. The chain recombines TRBV6-2 or TRBV6-3 with TRBJ2-1, with 12 bases fitting TRBD2. Germline lookup yields CDR1 MNHEY and CDR2 SVGEGT. The CDR3 length is 15 residues. V lost 7 bases to trimming and J lost 9 bases; unmatched junction nucleotides: 10. The CDR3 DNA is TGTGCCAGCATTACTAGCGGGGGGTTGCGTGTTGAGCAGTTCTTC. Translated, it gives CASITSGGLRVEQFF.

V gene TRBV27 combines with J gene TRBJ2-5, with TRBD2 matching 9 bases. Germline trimming cut 3 bases from V and 1 base from J; bases unmatched to any gene: 3. Germline lookup yields CDR1 MNHEY and CDR2 SMNVEV (reference sequence). The CDR3 covers 15 residues. This chain's CDR3 is CASSFQRGVQETQYF. The CDR3 nucleotides read TGTGCCAGCAGTTTCCAGCGGGGGGTCCAAGAGACCCAGTACTTC.

This clonotype was counted many times. This sequence joins TRBV6-1 and TRBJ1-5; D is undetermined. This CDR3 contains 11 residues. Looked up from germline, CDR1 is MNHNS and CDR2 is SASEGT. V lost 4 bases and J lost 7, with 5 bases in between. The CDR3 region is CASSADQPQHF. The CDR3 bases are TGTGCCAGCAGTGCCGACCAGCCCCAGCATTTT.